The TCR beta chain described here comes from a study of T cells in pancreatic ductal adenocarcinoma. Surgery without prior neoadjuvant therapy was the treatment of the selected pancreatic ductal adenocarcinoma patients. This CDR3 has 16 residues. V was cut by 0 bases and J by 4 bases, with 14 bases left in between. Germline CDR1 reads LGHNA; CDR2 reads YNFKEQ. Using immunoSEQ multiplex PCR, the repertoire was profiled, and TCRdb retains in-frame clones only, with some absent. The sample comprises over 7,500 clones, around 92% of which are singletons, and about 3.3% rests with the top ten. Source material: PBMCs. The gene calls are TRBV4-2 and TRBJ2-3; D is possibly TRBD2 (6 bases). The clonotype comes from a human donor with pancreatic ductal adenocarcinoma. CDR3 loop: CASSQERGMRADTQYF. The DNA of the CDR3 is TGTGCCAGCAGCCAAGAGCGCGGGATGCGGGCAGATACGCAGTATTTT.